Presented here are 24 T cell receptor beta chains from one specimen sequenced in a study of blood T cell repertoires in COVID-19. Data came from immunoSEQ multiplex PCR; TCRdb stores just in-frame clones and leaves some out. The table lists more than 70,000 clones, approximately 86% of them singletons. The sequenced material came from peripheral blood. The receptors originated from a woman over 75 with acute or convalescent COVID-19.

This clone is a singleton in its sample. DNA of the CDR3: TGCGCCAGCAGCTTAACGACAGGGGCGGGTAATTCACCCCTCCACTTT. Protein: CASSLTTGAGNSPLHF. The chain carries TRBV5-1 and TRBJ1-6; 8 bases agree with TRBD1. Germline CDR1 is SGHRS and CDR2 is YFSETQ. This CDR3 is 16 amino acids long. V trimming: 2 bases; J trimming: 6 bases; junction bases outside the gene matches: 7.

This sequence joins TRBV23-1 and TRBJ2-3; perhaps TRBD1 as D (5 bases). TRBV23-1 is labeled an ORF, and its function is uncertain. V gave up 4 bases and J gave up 3 bases, with 11 bases separating them. CDR3 length equals 14 residues. The CDR3 DNA sequence: TGCGCCAGCAGTCCCCAGGGAAGTACAGATACGCAGTATTTT. Its protein product is CASSPQGSTDTQYF.

The rearrangement joins TRBV29-1 to TRBJ2-1; tentative D call: TRBD1 (5 bases). Germline loops: CDR1 SQVTM, CDR2 ANQGSEA. The CDR3 sequence is 13 residues long. V lost 3 bases to trimming and J lost 10 bases, with 16 bases between them. This CDR3 reads CSVDGFRYREQFF. The CDR3 nucleotides are TGCAGCGTTGATGGTTTTCGGTACAGGGAGCAGTTCTTC.

V usage is TRBV24-1 and J usage is TRBJ2-7; D not resolved. V was shortened by 0 bases and J by 3 bases, with 20 bases between the two germline ends. This CDR3 is built from 18 residues. Per the germline V gene, CDR1 is KGHDR and CDR2 is SFDVKD. In DNA form, the CDR3 reads TGTGCCACCAGTGATTTGGGTGGGCCCGACAAACTTGTCTACGAGCAGTACTTC. It codes for CATSDLGGPDKLVYEQYF.

The chain employs TRBV7-9 and TRBJ2-3; 10 bases line up with TRBD2. Trimming removed 6 bases from V and 1 base from J; junction bases left unmatched: 7. Germline lookup yields CDR1 SEHNR and CDR2 FQNEAQ (reference sequence). The CDR3 length is 16 residues. CDR3 amino acids: CASREALAGRTDTQYF. For the CDR3, the DNA is TGTGCCAGCAGGGAAGCACTAGCGGGGCGCACAGATACGCAGTATTTT.

The CDR3 DNA reads as TGTGCCACCAGCAGATTGAAGCTTCTCGATGAGCAGTTCTTC. It specifies CATSRLKLLDEQFF. The rearrangement uses TRBV15 and TRBJ2-1; D not certain. Deletions cut 2 bases from V and 8 bases from J, with 13 bases between. Germline V gives CDR1 LNHNV, CDR2 YYDKDF (reference sequence). The CDR3 runs to 14 residues. Variable domain in full (rest from reference TRBV15 and TRBJ2-1): DAMVIQNPRYQVTQFGKPVTLSCSQTLNHNVMYWYQQKSSQAPKLLFHYYDKDFNNEADTPDNFQSRRPNTSFCFLDIRSPGLGDTAMYLCATSRLKLLDEQFFGPGTRLTVL.

This rearrangement joins TRBV10-3 to TRBJ2-1, with D perhaps matching TRBD2 (5 bases). Per germline, CDR1 ENHRY and CDR2 SYGVKD. CDR3 length: 12 residues. V was trimmed by 6 bases and J by 7 bases, leaving 10 bases between them. The CDR3 coding sequence is TGTGCCATCAGGGCCGGGGAGAATGAGCAGTTCTTC. The encoded protein is CAIRAGENEQFF.

The chain couples TRBV11-2 to TRBJ2-7, with 9 bases lining up with TRBD1. CDR3 length: 16 residues. CDR1 and CDR2 from the germline V gene are SGHAT and FQNNGV. V dropped 5 bases and J dropped 1; count of bases not matched to a gene: 9. CDR3: CASSVGTGLFSYEQYF. As DNA, the CDR3 is TGTGCCAGCAGCGTGGGGACAGGGCTTTTTTCCTACGAGCAGTACTTC.

CDR3 sequence: CASRTAGGMNEQYF. The CDR3 nucleotides read TGTGCCAGCAGAACCGCAGGGGGCATGAACGAGCAGTACTTC. The rearrangement links TRBV13 to TRBJ2-7; 8 bases align to TRBD1. V was clipped by 6 bases and J by 5 bases; unmatched bases: 9. CDR1 is PRHDT, CDR2 FYEKMQ, per germline (reference sequence). This CDR3 comprises 14 residues.

As to this clone: Its ends do not fully match the called genes, so a read error is possible. V gene TRBV7-2 combines with J gene TRBJ2-5; 10 bases align to TRBD2. The CDR3 consists of 17 residues. Germline assignment: CDR1 SGHTA and CDR2 FQGNSA. CDR3 DNA: TGTGCCAGCAGCTTAATGTTTAGCGGGGGGTTAAGAGAGGCCCAGTACTTC. Amino acids: CASSLMFSGGLREAQYF.

V is TRBV28 and J is TRBJ2-1; D is possibly TRBD1 (5 bases). Trimming pared 2 bases from V and 4 bases from J, leaving 12 bases between. CDR3 length equals 15 residues. Germline CDR1 and CDR2: MDHEN and SYDVKM. The CDR3 region is CASSLVGARYNEQFF. CDR3 bases: TGTGCCAGCAGTTTAGTAGGGGCGCGGTACAATGAGCAGTTCTTC.

The J gene is TRBJ2-5, the V gene TRBV3-1 (or the pseudogene TRBV3-2), with 13 bases aligning to TRBD2. CDR1 and CDR2 from the germline V gene are LGHDT and YNNKEL (reference sequence). The CDR3 has 16 amino acids. V lost 1 base, J lost 3 bases, and 2 bases stayed unmatched. Here the CDR3 DNA reads TGTGCCAGCAGCCAAGCCGGACTAGCGGGGGAAGAGACCCAGTACTTC. Translation gives CASSQAGLAGEETQYF.

The genes are TRBV29-1 and TRBJ1-2, with a weak D call TRBD1 (5 bases). The CDR3 is 11 amino acids. Per the germline V gene, CDR1 is SQVTM and CDR2 is ANQGSEA. The CDR3 region has the DNA TGCAGTGGGGGAGGGGACCGGGGCTACACCTTC. Its translation: CSGGGDRGYTF.

This clone was recorded a few times. The chain links TRBV7-8 to TRBJ1-5; D call uncertain. CDR3 length equals 14 residues. Trimming cost V 4 bases and J 2 bases, with 9 bases left between them. The germline CDR1 and CDR2 sequences are SGHVS and FQNEAQ. The DNA for the CDR3 is TGTGCCAGCAGCTCGGACGGGGGCAATCAGCCCCAGCATTTT. The encoded protein is CASSSDGGNQPQHF.

The V and J genes are TRBV27 and TRBJ1-2, with D maybe TRBD1 (5 bases). Trimming cost V 2 bases and J 0 bases, with 10 bases left between them. This CDR3 region has 15 residues. Germline V gives CDR1 MNHEY, CDR2 SMNVEV (reference sequence). CDR3 bases: TGTGCCAGCAGTTTAAGACAGCATCCTAACTATGGCTACACCTTC. Amino acids: CASSLRQHPNYGYTF.

This clone showed up just once. This chain links TRBV3-1 (or the pseudogene TRBV3-2) with TRBJ2-3; 10 bases are shared with TRBD2. V dropped 4 bases and J dropped 2; count of bases not matched to a gene: 9. The germline V gene encodes CDR1 LGHDT and CDR2 YNNKEL (reference sequence). The length of the CDR3 is 17 residues. In nucleotides, the CDR3 is TGTGCCAGCAGCCGCCGCGCTACTAGCGGGGTCACAGATACGCAGTATTTT. Its protein product is CASSRRATSGVTDTQYF.

The chain couples TRBV2 to TRBJ2-7, with TRBD1 matching over 7 bases. This CDR3 is built from 15 residues. V gave up 6 bases and J gave up 3 bases; unmatched junction bases: 11. Germline values: CDR1 SNHLY, CDR2 FYNNEI. DNA of the CDR3: TGTGCCAGCAGGTTGGCCGGGACAGTTATCTACGAGCAGTACTTC. Its protein is CASRLAGTVIYEQYF.

The chain combines TRBV4-1 with TRBJ2-7, with TRBD2 as a possible D gene (6 bases). This CDR3 comprises 15 residues. From germline, CDR1 is MGHRA and CDR2 YSYEKL. Trimming pared 1 base from V and 4 bases from J, leaving 14 bases between. The CDR3 here is CASSQVGLIQYEQYF. For the CDR3, the DNA is TGCGCCAGCAGCCAAGTGGGACTCATCCAATACGAGCAGTACTTC.

The rearrangement joins TRBV5-6 to TRBJ2-3, with 7 bases lining up with TRBD1. The CDR3 loop spans 15 amino acids. V was clipped by 1 base and J by 4 bases; unmatched bases: 6. Germline CDR1 is SGHDT and CDR2 is YYEEEE. The CDR3 here is CASSLPGQGADTQYF. CDR3 in DNA: TGTGCCAGCAGCTTGCCAGGGCAGGGGGCAGATACGCAGTATTTT.

This clone was seen just once. The V call is TRBV24-1, the J call TRBJ2-7; the match to TRBD1 covers 8 bases. The CDR3 totals 18 residues. The germline gives CDR1 KGHDR, CDR2 SFDVKD. V lost 4 bases, J lost 6 bases, and 19 bases stayed unmatched. CDR3 region: CATSDSRGSRGLSGEQYF. CDR3 bases: TGTGCCACCAGTGACTCTCGGGGGAGCAGGGGGCTGTCTGGCGAGCAGTACTTC.

This sequence joins TRBV12-5 and TRBJ1-5, with a tentative D call TRBD1 (5 bases). Germline CDR1 and CDR2: LGHNT and FRNRAP. This CDR3 is built from 13 residues. Trimming took off 4 bases at V and 2 bases at J, with 6 bases between the two ends. The CDR3 nucleotides read TGTGCTAGTGGTTGGGGGGGCAATCAGCCCCAGCATTTT. Protein: CASGWGGNQPQHF.

The chain employs TRBV2 and TRBJ2-3; D unclear. The germline gives CDR1 SNHLY, CDR2 FYNNEI. The V gene lost 6 bases and the J gene lost 4 bases, with 5 bases spanning the gap. The CDR3 spans 11 residues. The CDR3 region has the DNA TGTGCCAGCAGACTTTCAGATACGCAGTATTTT. As protein: CASRLSDTQYF. Filled out from reference TRBV2 and TRBJ2-3, the complete variable domain reads EPEVTQTPSHQVTQMGQEVILRCVPISNHLYFYWYRQILGQKVEFLVSFYNNEISEKSEIFDDQFSVERPDGSNFTLKIRSTKLEDSAMYFCASRLSDTQYFGPGTRLTVL.

The V call is TRBV15, the J call TRBJ1-5, with D possibly matching TRBD1 (5 bases). This CDR3 comprises 16 residues. Germline-derived CDR1 and CDR2 are LNHNV and YYDKDF (reference sequence). The germline V and J ends were trimmed by 0 bases and 7 bases, with 16 bases remaining between them. The CDR3 sequence is CATSRDQGGSRQPQHF. Here the CDR3 DNA reads TGTGCCACCAGCAGAGATCAGGGCGGCTCTAGGCAGCCCCAGCATTTT.

The rearrangement joins TRBV4-1 to TRBJ2-3, with 7 nucleotides matching TRBD1. V lost 2 bases to trimming and J lost 2 bases; unmatched junction nucleotides: 10. CDR1 is MGHRA and CDR2 is YSYEKL in the germline V gene. The CDR3 length is 17 residues. Here the CDR3 DNA reads TGCGCCAGCAGCCAAAGGGGGACAGTGTTACACACAGATACGCAGTATTTT. Amino acids: CASSQRGTVLHTDTQYF.